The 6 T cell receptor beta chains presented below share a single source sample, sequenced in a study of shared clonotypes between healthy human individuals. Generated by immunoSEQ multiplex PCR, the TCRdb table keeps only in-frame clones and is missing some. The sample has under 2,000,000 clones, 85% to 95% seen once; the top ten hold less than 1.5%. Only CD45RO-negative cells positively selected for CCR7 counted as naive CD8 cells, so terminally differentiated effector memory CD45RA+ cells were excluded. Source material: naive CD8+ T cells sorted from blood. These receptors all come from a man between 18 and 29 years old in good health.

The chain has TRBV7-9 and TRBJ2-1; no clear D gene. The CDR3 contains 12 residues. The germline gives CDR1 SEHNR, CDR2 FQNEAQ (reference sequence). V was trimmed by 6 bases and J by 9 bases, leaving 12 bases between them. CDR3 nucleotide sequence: TGTGCCAGCAGAGGTCACCGGGTTGAGCAGTTCTTC. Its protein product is CASRGHRVEQFF.

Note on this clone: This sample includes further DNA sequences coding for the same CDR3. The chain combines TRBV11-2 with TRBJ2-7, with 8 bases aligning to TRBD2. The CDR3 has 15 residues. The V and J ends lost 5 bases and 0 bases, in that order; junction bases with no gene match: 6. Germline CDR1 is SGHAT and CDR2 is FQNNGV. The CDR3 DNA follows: TGTGCCAGCAGCCAGGGGCTAGCGGGCTCCTACGAGCAGTACTTC. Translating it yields CASSQGLAGSYEQYF.

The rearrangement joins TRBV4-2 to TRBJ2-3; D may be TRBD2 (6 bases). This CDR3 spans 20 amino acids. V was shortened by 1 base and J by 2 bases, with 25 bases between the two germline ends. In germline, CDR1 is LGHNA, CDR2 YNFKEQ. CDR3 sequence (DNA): TGTGCCAGCAGCCAAGCCCCTTTCCTCGGGGGAAAGGGAGTCACAGATACGCAGTATTTT. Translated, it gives CASSQAPFLGGKGVTDTQYF.

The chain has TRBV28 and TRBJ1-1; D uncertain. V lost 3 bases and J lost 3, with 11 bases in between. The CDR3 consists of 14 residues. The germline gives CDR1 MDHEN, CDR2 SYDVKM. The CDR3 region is CASSFFVKDTEAFF. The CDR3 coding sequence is TGTGCCAGCAGTTTTTTTGTGAAGGACACTGAAGCTTTCTTT.

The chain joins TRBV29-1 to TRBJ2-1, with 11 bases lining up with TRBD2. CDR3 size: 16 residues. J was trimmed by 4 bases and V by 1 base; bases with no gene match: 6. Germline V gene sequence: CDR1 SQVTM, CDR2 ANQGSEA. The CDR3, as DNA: TGCAGCGTTGAAGGGCTAGCGGGAGGAAATTACAATGAGCAGTTCTTC. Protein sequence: CSVEGLAGGNYNEQFF.

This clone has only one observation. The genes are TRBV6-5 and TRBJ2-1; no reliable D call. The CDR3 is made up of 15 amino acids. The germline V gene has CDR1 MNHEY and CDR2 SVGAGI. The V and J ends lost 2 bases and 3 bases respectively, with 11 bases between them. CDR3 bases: TGTGCCAGCAGTTACGCAGAAACTCTCTACAATGAGCAGTTCTTC. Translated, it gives CASSYAETLYNEQFF.